The 14 T cell receptor beta chains below were found in one sample sequenced in a study of neurological immune-mediated disorders. TCRdb re-called the 5' RACE reads through MiXCR, storing one row per CDR3 protein. The sample yields 72,000 or so distinct CDR3 sequences, 17% seen once. The sample comprised PBMCs. The receptors stem from a woman between 40 and 55 years old in good health.

This clonotype was recorded at least ten times. The V and J genes are TRBV20-1 and TRBJ1-1; no clear D gene. Germline CDR1 and CDR2: DFQATT and SNEGSKA (reference sequence). V shed 4 bases and J shed 4 bases, with 13 bases lying between them. The length of the CDR3 is 13 residues. The CDR3 spells CSAKSRISTEAFF. The CDR3 coding sequence is TGCAGTGCTAAATCACGGATAAGCACTGAAGCTTTCTTT.

This clonotype was counted many times. The V gene is TRBV5-1, the J gene TRBJ1-6; no clear D. Per germline, CDR1 SGHRS and CDR2 YFSETQ. The length of the CDR3 is 17 residues. V lost 4 bases to trimming and J lost 0 bases, with 14 bases between them. CDR3 sequence: CASSAETTGSYNSPLHF. The CDR3 DNA follows: TGCGCCAGCAGCGCAGAGACAACCGGCTCCTATAATTCACCCCTCCACTTT.

This clonotype was detected ten times or more. The gene calls are TRBV9 and TRBJ2-7, with no clear D. From germline, CDR1 is SGDLS and CDR2 YYNGEE. The CDR3 consists of 13 residues. Trimming took 0 bases from V and 6 from J, leaving 10 bases between them. This CDR3 reads CASSVVPGSEQYV. The CDR3 region has the DNA TGTGCCAGCAGCGTAGTGCCGGGCTCCGAGCAGTACGTC.

This clonotype was seen ten or more times. V and J are TRBV6-2 or TRBV6-3 and TRBJ2-5; no reliable D call. The CDR3 runs 13 residues. Germline CDR1 and CDR2: MNHEY and SVGEGT. V lost 2 bases and J 7 bases, leaving 11 bases between the germline ends. The CDR3 coding sequence is TGTGCCAGCAGTTACCGAGAAGTCGGGACCCAGTACTTC. Translation gives CASSYREVGTQYF.

This clonotype was picked up many times. This chain connects TRBV20-1 to TRBJ2-3, with D possibly being TRBD2 (6 bases). CDR3 size: 16 residues. V was pared by 1 base and J by 3 bases, with 17 bases between. Germline V gives CDR1 DFQATT, CDR2 SNEGSKA (reference sequence). In nucleotides, the CDR3 is TGCAGTGCTAGAGCGAGGGATAGCGGACTTACAGATACGCAGTATTTT. Its translation is CSARARDSGLTDTQYF.

This clonotype was recorded many times. The J gene is TRBJ1-1, the V gene TRBV7-2; the D is unclear. V was cut by 1 base and J by 4 bases, with 16 bases left in between. Germline lookup yields CDR1 SGHTA and CDR2 FQGNSA. CDR3 length: 16 residues. The CDR3 here is CASSLDGLTTSTEAFF. CDR3 bases: TGTGCCAGCAGCTTAGACGGTCTTACAACATCCACTGAAGCTTTCTTT.

This clonotype was detected ten times or more. This chain links TRBV12-3 or TRBV12-4 with TRBJ2-7; D is uncertain. CDR3 size: 13 residues. Between the trimmed V and J ends, which lost 3 bases and 2 bases, there was a span of 8 bases. CDR3 residues: CASSLAETYEQYF. The CDR3 DNA reads as TGTGCCAGCAGTTTGGCAGAAACCTACGAGCAGTACTTC.

This clonotype occurred many times. This sequence joins TRBV12-3 or TRBV12-4 and TRBJ2-2; 7 bases agree with TRBD1. There are 12 residues in the CDR3. V lost 5 bases, J lost 7 bases, and 1 base stayed unmatched. CDR3 loop: CASSQGDGELFF. The DNA of the CDR3 is TGTGCCAGCAGTCAGGGGGACGGGGAGCTGTTTTTT.

The chain employs TRBV4-2 and TRBJ2-7, with 7 bases that match TRBD2. V lost 0 bases and J lost 1; bases outside the gene matches: 3. Per the germline V gene, CDR1 is LGHNA and CDR2 is YNFKEQ. CDR3 length equals 15 residues. The CDR3 here is CASSQDRRGSYEQYF. CDR3 in DNA: TGTGCCAGCAGCCAAGATCGGCGGGGGTCCTACGAGCAGTACTTC.

This clonotype was detected many times. This chain uses TRBV6-2 or TRBV6-3 with TRBJ2-1; 9 positions agree with TRBD2. CDR1 is MNHEY, CDR2 SVGEGT, per germline. This CDR3 is 15 amino acids long. The V and J ends lost 5 bases and 1 base, in that order; junction bases with no gene match: 3. CDR3 nucleotides: TGTGCCAGCAGTGATCTAGCGGGGTCCTACAATGAGCAGTTCTTC. Its translation: CASSDLAGSYNEQFF.

This clonotype has a count of ten or more. The gene calls are TRBV4-2 and TRBJ2-7; TRBD1 matches at 10 bases. This CDR3 comprises 15 residues. V lost 1 base to trimming and J lost 1 base; unmatched junction nucleotides: 1. Germline V gene lookup returns CDR1 LGHNA and CDR2 YNFKEQ. In DNA form, the CDR3 reads TGTGCCAGCAGCCAAGGGACAGGGGGTTCCTACGAGCAGTACTTC. Translated, it gives CASSQGTGGSYEQYF.

This clonotype was recorded at least ten times. V and J are TRBV5-5 and TRBJ1-5; maybe TRBD1 (5 bases). CDR1 and CDR2 (germline): SGHKS, YYEKEE (reference sequence). The CDR3 loop spans 14 amino acids. Trimming took off 4 bases at V and 4 bases at J, with 12 bases between the two ends. The CDR3 nucleotides read TGTGCCAGCAGCGCCGGGACCCCGAATCAGCCCCAGCATTTT. This translates into CASSAGTPNQPQHF.

This clonotype showed up just a few times. The chain couples TRBV5-5 to TRBJ1-5; possible D gene TRBD1, 5 bases. CDR1 and CDR2 from the germline V gene are SGHKS and YYEKEE (reference sequence). V lost 4 bases to trimming and J lost 6 bases, with 11 bases between them. This CDR3 has 13 amino acids. CDR3 in amino acids: CASSARDGQPQHF. Here the CDR3 DNA reads TGTGCCAGCAGCGCCAGGGACGGTCAGCCCCAGCATTTT. Full variable domain (missing parts from reference TRBV5-5 and TRBJ1-5): DAGVTQSPTHLIKTRGQQVTLRCSPISGHKSVSWYQQVLGQGPQFIFQYYEKEERGRGNFPDRFSARQFPNYSSELNVNALLLGDSALYLCASSARDGQPQHFGDGTRLSIL.

This clonotype occurred many times. This chain uses TRBV7-3 with TRBJ2-3; TRBD2 aligns across 9 bases. The CDR3 is 15 residues long. From germline, CDR1 is SGHTA and CDR2 FQGTGA. V trimming: 4 bases; J trimming: 2 bases; junction bases outside the gene matches: 4. Here the CDR3 reads CASSSSGGPTDTQYF. In DNA form, the CDR3 reads TGTGCCAGCAGCTCCAGCGGGGGGCCCACAGATACGCAGTATTTT.